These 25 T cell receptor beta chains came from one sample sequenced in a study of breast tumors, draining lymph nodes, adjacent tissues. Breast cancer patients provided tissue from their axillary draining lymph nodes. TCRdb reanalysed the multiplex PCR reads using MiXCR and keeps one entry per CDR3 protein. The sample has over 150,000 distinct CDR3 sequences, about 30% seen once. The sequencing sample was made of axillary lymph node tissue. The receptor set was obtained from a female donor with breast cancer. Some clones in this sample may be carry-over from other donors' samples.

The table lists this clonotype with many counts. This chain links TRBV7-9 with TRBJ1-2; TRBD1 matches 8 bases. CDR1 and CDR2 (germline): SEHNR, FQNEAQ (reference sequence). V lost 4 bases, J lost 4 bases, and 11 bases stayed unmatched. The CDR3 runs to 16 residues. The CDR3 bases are TGTGCCAGCAGCTCCGATCAGGGGGCGCAGAGCTATGGCTACACCTTC. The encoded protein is CASSSDQGAQSYGYTF.

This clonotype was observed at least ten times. CDR3 sequence (DNA): TGTGCTAGCGGCTCGCAACGAGGGGTATTGGAGACCCAGTACTTC. Residues: CASGSQRGVLETQYF. The chain links TRBV7-7 to TRBJ2-5, with D possibly being TRBD2 (6 bases). Germline-derived CDR1 and CDR2 are SSHAT and FNYEAQ (reference sequence). There are 15 residues in the CDR3.

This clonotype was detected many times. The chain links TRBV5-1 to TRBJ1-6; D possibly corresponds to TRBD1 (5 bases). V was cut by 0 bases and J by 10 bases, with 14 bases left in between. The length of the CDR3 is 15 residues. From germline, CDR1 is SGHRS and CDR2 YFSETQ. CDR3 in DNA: TGCGCCAGCAGCTTGGGCCCGGACACTAACTCACCCCTCCACTTT. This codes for CASSLGPDTNSPLHF.

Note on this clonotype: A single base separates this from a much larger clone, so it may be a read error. The CDR3 nucleotides are TGTGCCAGCAGTCCCACGGTGGGGCTCGAGCAGTACTTC. This encodes CASSPTVGLEQYF. This chain joins TRBV6-4 and TRBJ2-7, with D possibly matching TRBD1 (5 bases). Trimming left V 5 bases short and J 6 bases short, with 14 bases between. CDR1 is MRHNA and CDR2 is SNTAGT in the germline V gene. The CDR3 totals 13 residues.

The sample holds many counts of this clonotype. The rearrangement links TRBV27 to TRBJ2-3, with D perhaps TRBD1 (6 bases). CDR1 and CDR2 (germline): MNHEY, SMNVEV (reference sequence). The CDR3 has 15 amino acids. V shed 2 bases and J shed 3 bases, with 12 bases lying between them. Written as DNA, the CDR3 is TGTGCCAGCAGTTTAGAAGGACAGCCGACAGATACGCAGTATTTT. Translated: CASSLEGQPTDTQYF.

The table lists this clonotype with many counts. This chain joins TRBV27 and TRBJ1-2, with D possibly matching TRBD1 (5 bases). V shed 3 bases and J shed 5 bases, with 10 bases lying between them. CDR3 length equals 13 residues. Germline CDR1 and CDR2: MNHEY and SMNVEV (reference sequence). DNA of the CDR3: TGTGCCAGCAGTTTTTCGGACACTTATGGCTACACCTTC. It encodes CASSFSDTYGYTF.

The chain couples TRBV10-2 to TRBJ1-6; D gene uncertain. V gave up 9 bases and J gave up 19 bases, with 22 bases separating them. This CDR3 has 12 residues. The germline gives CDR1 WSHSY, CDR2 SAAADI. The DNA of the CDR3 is TGCGCCAGTCAACTTCCAAGGGCACCCCCTCACTTT. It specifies CASQLPRAPPHF.

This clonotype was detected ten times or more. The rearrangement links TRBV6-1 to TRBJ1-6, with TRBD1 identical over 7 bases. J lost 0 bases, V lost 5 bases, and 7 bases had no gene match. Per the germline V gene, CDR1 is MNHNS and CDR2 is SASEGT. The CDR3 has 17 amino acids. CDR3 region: CASSFDRVSSYNSPLHF. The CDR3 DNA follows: TGTGCCAGCAGTTTTGACAGGGTGAGCTCCTATAATTCACCCCTCCACTTT.

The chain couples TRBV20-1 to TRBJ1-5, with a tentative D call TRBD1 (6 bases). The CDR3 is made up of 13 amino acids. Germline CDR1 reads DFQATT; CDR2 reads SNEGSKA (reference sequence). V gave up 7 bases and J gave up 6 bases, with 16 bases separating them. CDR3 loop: CSVREGVRQPQHF. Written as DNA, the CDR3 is TGCAGTGTCAGGGAGGGGGTGCGTCAGCCCCAGCATTTT.

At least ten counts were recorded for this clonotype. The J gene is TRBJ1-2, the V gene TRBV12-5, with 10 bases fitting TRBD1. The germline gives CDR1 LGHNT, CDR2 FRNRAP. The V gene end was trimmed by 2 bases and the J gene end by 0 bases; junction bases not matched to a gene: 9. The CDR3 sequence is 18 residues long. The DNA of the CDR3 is TGTGCTAGTGGTTTGTACCGGGACAGGGGAGCAGCTAACTATGGCTACACCTTC. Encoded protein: CASGLYRDRGAANYGYTF.

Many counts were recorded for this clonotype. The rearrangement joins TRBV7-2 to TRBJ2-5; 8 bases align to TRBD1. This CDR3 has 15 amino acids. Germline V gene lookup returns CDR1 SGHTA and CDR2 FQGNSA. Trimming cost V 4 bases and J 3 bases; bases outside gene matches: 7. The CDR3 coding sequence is TGTGCCAGCAGCTACCAGGGGGCTTGGGAAGAGACCCAGTACTTC. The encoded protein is CASSYQGAWEETQYF.

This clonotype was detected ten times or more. For the CDR3, the DNA is TGCGCCAGCAGACCGGGACAGGGGAATTACGAGCAGTACTTC. Translation gives CASRPGQGNYEQYF. The chain employs TRBV4-1 and TRBJ2-7, with 10 bases matching TRBD1. With V trimmed by 6 bases and J by 4 bases, 6 bases remained unmatched. CDR1 MGHRA and CDR2 YSYEKL come from the germline V gene. CDR3 length equals 14 residues.

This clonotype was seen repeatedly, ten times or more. The chain's CDR3 is CASSKQHREGGNTIYF. CDR3 coding DNA: TGTGCCAGTAGTAAGCAGCACAGGGAAGGCGGAAACACCATATATTTT. The chain links TRBV19 to TRBJ1-3, with D possibly TRBD1 on 6 matching bases. CDR1 is LNHDA, CDR2 SQIVND, per germline (reference sequence). The V gene lost 4 bases and the J gene lost 4 bases, with 17 bases spanning the gap. CDR3 length equals 16 residues.

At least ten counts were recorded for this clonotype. The CDR3 bases are TGTGCCAGCAGTTTAGGTGGGGGAGGGTCATATGGCTACACCTTC. It specifies CASSLGGGGSYGYTF. The rearrangement joins TRBV12-3 or TRBV12-4 to TRBJ1-2; D is possibly TRBD1 (5 bases). This CDR3 region has 15 residues. Trimming left V 1 base short and J 5 bases short, with 14 bases between.

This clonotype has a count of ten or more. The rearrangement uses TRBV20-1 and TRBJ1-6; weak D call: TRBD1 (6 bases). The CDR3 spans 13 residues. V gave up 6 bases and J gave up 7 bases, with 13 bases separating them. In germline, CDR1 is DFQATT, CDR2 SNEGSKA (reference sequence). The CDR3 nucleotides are TGCAGTGCGAGGGGGTACCGGAATTCACCCCTCCACTTT. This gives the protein CSARGYRNSPLHF.

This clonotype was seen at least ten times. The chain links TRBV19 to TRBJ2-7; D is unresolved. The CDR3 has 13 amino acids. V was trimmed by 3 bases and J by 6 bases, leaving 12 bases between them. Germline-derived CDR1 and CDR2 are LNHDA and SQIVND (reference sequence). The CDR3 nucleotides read TGTGCCAGTAGTATTCTGCCGGGTCGCGAGCAGTACTTC. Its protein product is CASSILPGREQYF.

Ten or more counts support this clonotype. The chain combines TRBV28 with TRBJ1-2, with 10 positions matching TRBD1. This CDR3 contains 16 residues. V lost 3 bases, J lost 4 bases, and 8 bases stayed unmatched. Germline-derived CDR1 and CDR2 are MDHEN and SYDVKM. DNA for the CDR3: TGTGCCAGCAGTTTTTCCGGGACAGGGGATTTCTATGGCTACACCTTC. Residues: CASSFSGTGDFYGYTF.

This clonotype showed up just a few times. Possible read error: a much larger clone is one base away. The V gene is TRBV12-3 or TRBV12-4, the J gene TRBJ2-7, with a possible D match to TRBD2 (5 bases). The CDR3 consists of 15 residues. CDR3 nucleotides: TGTGCCAGCAGTTTGAGTGGGAGCTGGAGATACGTGCAGTACTTC. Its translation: CASSLSGSWRYVQYF.

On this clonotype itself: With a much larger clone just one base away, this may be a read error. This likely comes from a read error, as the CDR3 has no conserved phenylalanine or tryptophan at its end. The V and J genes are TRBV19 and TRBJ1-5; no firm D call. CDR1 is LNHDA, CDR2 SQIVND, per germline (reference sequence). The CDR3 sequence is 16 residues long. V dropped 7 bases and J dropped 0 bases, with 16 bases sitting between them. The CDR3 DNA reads TGTGCCAGTACCCCCCGACTACTTGATAGCAATCAGCCCCAGCATTCT. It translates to CASTPRLLDSNQPQHS.

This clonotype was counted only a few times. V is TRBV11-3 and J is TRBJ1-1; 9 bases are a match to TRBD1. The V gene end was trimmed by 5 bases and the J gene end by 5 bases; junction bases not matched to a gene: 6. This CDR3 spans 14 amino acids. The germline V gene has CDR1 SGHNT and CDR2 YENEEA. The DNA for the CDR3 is TGTGCCAGCAGCCGCAAGACAGGGGGAACTGAAGCTTTCTTT. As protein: CASSRKTGGTEAFF.

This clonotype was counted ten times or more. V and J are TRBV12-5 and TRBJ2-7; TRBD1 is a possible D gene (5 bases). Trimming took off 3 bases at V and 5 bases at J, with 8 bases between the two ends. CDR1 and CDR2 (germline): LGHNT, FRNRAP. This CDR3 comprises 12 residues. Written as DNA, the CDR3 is TGTGCTAGTGGTTTAAAGGGGAACGAGCAGTACTTC. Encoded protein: CASGLKGNEQYF. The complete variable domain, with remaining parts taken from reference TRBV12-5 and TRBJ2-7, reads DARVTQTPRHKVTEMGQEVTMRCQPILGHNTVFWYRQTMMQGLELLAYFRNRAPLDDSGMPKDRFSAEMPDATLATLKIQPSEPRDSAVYFCASGLKGNEQYFGPGTRLTVT.

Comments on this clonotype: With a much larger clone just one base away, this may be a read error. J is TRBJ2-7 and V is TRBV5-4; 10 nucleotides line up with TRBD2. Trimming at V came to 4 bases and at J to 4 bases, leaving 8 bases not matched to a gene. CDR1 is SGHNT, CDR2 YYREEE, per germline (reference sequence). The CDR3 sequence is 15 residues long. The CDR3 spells CASSTASGSGYEQYF. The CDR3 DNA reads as TGTGCCAGCAGCACCGCTAGCGGGAGCGGGTACGAGCAGTACTTC.

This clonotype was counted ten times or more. CDR3 in amino acids: CASSALAGGIGTYEQYF. CDR3 DNA sequence: TGTGCCAGCAGCGCCCTAGCGGGGGGGATTGGGACCTACGAGCAGTACTTC. The V and J genes are TRBV9 and TRBJ2-7; 12 bases match TRBD2. J gave up 2 bases and V 3 bases, and 9 bases lay outside the gene matches. Per germline, CDR1 SGDLS and CDR2 YYNGEE. The CDR3 length is 17 residues. Complete variable domain (other parts from reference TRBV9 and TRBJ2-7): DSGVTQTPKHLITATGQRVTLRCSPRSGDLSVYWYQQSLDQGLQFLIQYYNGEERAKGNILERFSAQQFPDLHSELNLSSLELGDSALYFCASSALAGGIGTYEQYFGPGTRLTVT.

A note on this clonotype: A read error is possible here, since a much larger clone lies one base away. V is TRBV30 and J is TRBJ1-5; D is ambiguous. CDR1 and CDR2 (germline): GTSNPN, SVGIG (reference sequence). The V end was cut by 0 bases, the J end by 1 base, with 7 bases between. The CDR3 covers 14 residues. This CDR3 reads CAWSVTGSNQPQHF. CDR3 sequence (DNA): TGTGCCTGGAGTGTCACGGGGAGCAATCAGCCCCAGCATTTT.

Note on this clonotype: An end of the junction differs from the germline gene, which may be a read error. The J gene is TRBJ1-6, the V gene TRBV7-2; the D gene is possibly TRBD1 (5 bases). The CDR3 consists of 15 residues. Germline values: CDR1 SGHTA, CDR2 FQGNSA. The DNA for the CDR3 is TGTGCCAGCAGCCGTGTAAGCGGGGCCGGTTCACCCCTCAACTTC. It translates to CASSRVSGAGSPLNF.